The next 29 T cell receptor beta chains were all read from a single sample in a study of Ad26.COV2.S vaccination and SARS-CoV-2 variants (dated by TCRdb to the early 2020s). The library relied on the immunoSEQ multiplex PCR assay. This is the immuneACCESS table as TCRdb keeps it, with only in-frame sequences that have V and J called. A part of the clones is gone; compared with another copy, unresolved V genes explain less than half, and the rest is unexplained. This sample lists 350,000 to 400,000 clones; about 85% were detected once. 3.5% of the sample is in the top ten clones. What this sample's treatment or condition label stands for: 15 to 20 received Ad26.COV2.S at low or high dose, single or two shots; several received placebo; per-sample allocation not given. For vaccine and placebo recipients, the sequenced repertoires came from samples collected on day 63 after the first injection. This sample comprised peripheral blood, obtained in a trial of Ad26.COV2.S vaccine versus placebo. The receptors were sampled from a person between 18 and 65 years old who received the Ad26.COV2.S COVID-19 vaccine or a placebo.

The rearrangement uses TRBV7-9 and TRBJ2-5; possibly TRBD2 for D (5 bases). Trimming removed 5 bases from V and 4 bases from J, with 17 bases in between. In germline, CDR1 is SEHNR, CDR2 FQNEAQ (reference sequence). The CDR3 contains 15 residues. The CDR3 DNA reads TGTGCCAGCAGCCCGAGAACTAGTGCGGTAGAGACCCAGTACTTC. This codes for CASSPRTSAVETQYF.

The chain recombines TRBV30 with TRBJ2-2; D is tentatively TRBD1 or TRBD2 (5 bases each). V was clipped by 0 bases and J by 4 bases, with 12 bases between them. The length of the CDR3 is 15 residues. Per germline, CDR1 GTSNPN and CDR2 SVGIG (reference sequence). The CDR3 loop reads CAWSVWDPTTGELFF. The CDR3 DNA sequence: TGTGCCTGGAGTGTATGGGACCCAACCACCGGGGAGCTGTTTTTT. The variable domain in full, with the rest retrieved from reference TRBV30 and TRBJ2-2, is SQTIHQWPATLVQPVGSPLSLECTVEGTSNPNLYWYRQAAGRGLQLLFYSVGIGQISSEVPQNLSASRPQDRQFILSSKKLLLSDSGFYLCAWSVWDPTTGELFFGEGSRLTVL.

CDR3 protein: CAWEPGTGVNTIYF. CDR3 DNA sequence: TGTGCCTGGGAGCCCGGGACAGGGGTAAACACCATATATTTT. The V gene is TRBV30, the J gene TRBJ1-3; 10 bases fit TRBD1. The V segment lost 5 bases and the J segment 6 bases; nucleotides outside the gene matches: 7. The CDR3 is 14 residues long. Germline V gene sequence: CDR1 GTSNPN, CDR2 SVGIG (reference sequence).

The chain joins TRBV18 to TRBJ2-3; a possible D gene is TRBD1 (5 bases). Trimming took 6 bases from V and 2 from J, leaving 15 bases between them. Germline assignment: CDR1 KGHSH and CDR2 LQKENI. This CDR3 spans 15 amino acids. This chain's CDR3 is CASSPGSGDTDTQYF. For the CDR3, the DNA is TGTGCCAGCTCTCCAGGGTCTGGGGACACAGATACGCAGTATTTT.

V and J are TRBV7-6 and TRBJ2-3, with 10 positions matching TRBD2. J gave up 3 bases and V 7 bases, and 7 bases lay outside the gene matches. The CDR3 has 15 amino acids. Per the germline V gene, CDR1 is SGHVS and CDR2 is FNYEAQ. CDR3 in amino acids: CASTQAGGPTDTQYF. CDR3 coding DNA: TGTGCCAGCACCCAAGCGGGGGGGCCAACAGATACGCAGTATTTT.

This chain uses TRBV3-1 (or the pseudogene TRBV3-2) with TRBJ2-2; D is undetermined. This CDR3 region has 11 residues. V shed 5 bases and J shed 6 bases, with 4 bases lying between them. CDR1 and CDR2 from the germline V gene are LGHDT and YNNKEL (reference sequence). CDR3 in DNA: TGTGCCAGCAGCGGCCCCGGGGAGCTGTTTTTT. Its translation is CASSGPGELFF.

J is TRBJ2-1 and V is TRBV7-2; 10 bases are shared with TRBD2. With V trimmed by 5 bases and J by 4 bases, 5 bases remained unmatched. The CDR3 has 15 residues. Germline V gives CDR1 SGHTA, CDR2 FQGNSA. In DNA, the CDR3 is TGTGCCAGCAGCAATAGCGGGGGGCTTTACAATGAGCAGTTCTTC. Protein product: CASSNSGGLYNEQFF. Looking up the rest from reference TRBV7-2 and TRBJ2-1 gives the full variable domain: GAGVSQSPSNKVTEKGKDVELRCDPISGHTALYWYRQSLGQGLEFLIYFQGNSAPDKSGLPSDRFSAERTGGSVSTLTIQRTQQEDSAVYLCASSNSGGLYNEQFFGPGTRLTVL.

The rearrangement links TRBV18 to TRBJ2-2; D gene ambiguous. Germline loops: CDR1 KGHSH, CDR2 LQKENI. V was shortened by 2 bases and J by 0 bases, with 1 base between the two germline ends. The CDR3 contains 13 residues. The CDR3 sequence: CASSPSNTGELFF. As DNA, the CDR3 is TGTGCCAGCTCACCATCGAACACCGGGGAGCTGTTTTTT.

The chain has TRBV7-6 and TRBJ1-6; D not resolved. The CDR3 loop spans 13 amino acids. Per the germline V gene, CDR1 is SGHVS and CDR2 is FNYEAQ. Trimming removed 5 bases from V and 6 bases from J, with 8 bases in between. Here the CDR3 reads CASSDSINSPLHF. The CDR3 DNA sequence: TGTGCCAGCAGCGATTCTATTAATTCACCCCTCCACTTT. The full variable domain, its missing parts supplied by reference TRBV7-6 and TRBJ1-6, is GAGVSQSPRYKVTKRGQDVALRCDPISGHVSLYWYRQALGQGPEFLTYFNYEAQQDKSGLPNDRFSAERPEGSISTLTIQRTEQRDSAMYRCASSDSINSPLHFGNGTRLTVT.

V usage is TRBV10-1 and J usage is TRBJ1-4, with 7 bases lining up with TRBD1. Germline assignment: CDR1 WNHNN and CDR2 SYGVQD (reference sequence). The V segment lost 4 bases and the J segment 5 bases; nucleotides outside the gene matches: 4. CDR3 length: 14 amino acids. The CDR3 DNA is TGCGCCAGCAGTGGGGACAGACCGAATGAAAAACTGTTTTTT. Encoded protein: CASSGDRPNEKLFF.

The CDR3 region is CATASSALSEQYF. Written as DNA, the CDR3 is TGTGCCACCGCCTCGAGTGCCCTTTCCGAGCAGTACTTC. The chain links TRBV24-1 to TRBJ2-7; D remains ambiguous. The V gene's germline CDR1 is KGHDR and CDR2 SFDVKD. The CDR3 extends over 13 amino acids. With 9 bases removed from V and 6 bases from J, the gap between germline ends came to 17 bases.

J is TRBJ1-6 and V is TRBV5-4; D call uncertain. Trimming pared 2 bases from V and 10 bases from J, leaving 7 bases between. Germline loops: CDR1 SGHNT, CDR2 YYREEE (reference sequence). CDR3 size: 12 residues. CDR3 sequence: CASSLGNSPLHF. CDR3 coding DNA: TGTGCCAGCAGCTTAGGAAACTCACCCCTCCACTTT.

The chain carries TRBV11-3 and TRBJ2-5; the D gene is possibly TRBD2 (5 bases). The CDR3 consists of 14 residues. V lost 3 bases to trimming and J lost 8 bases, with 16 bases between them. From germline, CDR1 is SGHNT and CDR2 YENEEA. Here the CDR3 DNA reads TGTGCCAGCAGCTTGGGAGAGGCAGGAGCAACCCAGTACTTC. The encoded protein is CASSLGEAGATQYF.

The chain recombines TRBV5-8 with TRBJ1-5; D might be TRBD1 (5 bases). Germline V gene sequence: CDR1 SGHTS, CDR2 YDEGEE. This CDR3 contains 12 residues. Trimming stripped 1 base from V and 11 bases from J, with 10 bases between. DNA for the CDR3: TGTGCCAGCAGCTTGTTCCGGGGGGCCCAGCATTTT. As protein: CASSLFRGAQHF.

This clone was found once. The chain joins TRBV27 to TRBJ1-2, with 11 positions matching TRBD1. V shed 3 bases, J shed 2 bases, and the junction held 17 bases outside the gene matches. The length of the CDR3 is 20 residues. The germline CDR1 and CDR2 sequences are MNHEY and SMNVEV (reference sequence). CDR3 nucleotides: TGTGCCAGCAGTTTGAGGTTTCTTGGACAGGGGGCGGAGGCCAACTATGGCTACACCTTC. This encodes CASSLRFLGQGAEANYGYTF.

The chain uses TRBV3-1 (or the pseudogene TRBV3-2) and TRBJ1-2; 8 bases align to TRBD1. Germline V gene data show CDR1 as LGHDT and CDR2 as YNNKEL (reference sequence). V was clipped by 3 bases and J by 8 bases; unmatched bases: 8. CDR3 length: 14 residues. The DNA for the CDR3 is TGTGCCAGCAGCCAGTATCAGGGGGCGTCCGGCTACACCTTC. Amino acids: CASSQYQGASGYTF.

The table lists this clone with a count of one. The chain links TRBV5-3 to TRBJ2-3, with TRBD2 matching 8 bases. Being an ORF, TRBV5-3 has a function that is uncertain. The CDR3 is 16 amino acids. J was trimmed by 5 bases and V by 4 bases; bases with no gene match: 12. In DNA, the CDR3 is TGTGCCAGAAGCACCGAGCGGGGGACTGGGGGAGATACGCAGTATTTT. This encodes CARSTERGTGGDTQYF.

The chain joins TRBV2 to TRBJ1-5; tentative D call: TRBD1 (6 bases). The CDR3 is 15 amino acids. CDR1 is SNHLY and CDR2 is FYNNEI in the germline V gene. V lost 3 bases, J lost 3 bases, and 12 bases lay in between. CDR3 in amino acids: CASSELSGANQPQHF. The CDR3 bases are TGTGCCAGCAGTGAGTTATCAGGGGCCAATCAGCCCCAGCATTTT.

In this sample, this clone turned up once. This chain links TRBV19 with TRBJ2-3, with 7 nucleotides matching TRBD1. Unmatched junction bases numbered 5, after V lost 0 bases and J lost 2 bases. CDR1 and CDR2 (germline): LNHDA, SQIVND (reference sequence). The CDR3 is made up of 16 amino acids. CDR3 amino acids: CASSIELGQYTDTQYF. The CDR3 DNA sequence: TGTGCCAGTAGTATAGAATTGGGACAGTACACAGATACGCAGTATTTT.

This sequence joins TRBV6-4 and TRBJ1-1; a weak D match, TRBD1 (5 bases). The CDR3 has 17 amino acids. The V gene lost 1 base and the J gene lost 6 bases, with 21 bases spanning the gap. Germline CDR1 reads MRHNA; CDR2 reads SNTAGT. CDR3 sequence: CASSDFREVQVGPEAFF. The CDR3 DNA follows: TGTGCCAGCAGTGACTTCAGGGAAGTTCAGGTCGGTCCTGAAGCTTTCTTT.

The chain uses TRBV6-5 and TRBJ2-7; no firm D call. Germline CDR1 reads MNHEY; CDR2 reads SVGAGI. The CDR3 is made up of 12 amino acids. The V end lost 7 bases, the J end lost 4 bases, and 11 bases lay between the germline ends. The CDR3 sequence is CASTVYLYEQYF. As DNA, the CDR3 is TGTGCCAGCACGGTCTACCTTTACGAGCAGTACTTC.

The chain uses TRBV3-1 (or the pseudogene TRBV3-2) and TRBJ1-1; D is unclear. V dropped 3 bases and J dropped 6 bases, with 14 bases sitting between them. Germline CDR1 and CDR2: LGHDT and YNNKEL (reference sequence). The CDR3 runs 14 residues. The chain's CDR3 is CASSQTRNRSEAFF. CDR3 nucleotides: TGTGCCAGCAGCCAGACCCGAAACAGATCTGAAGCTTTCTTT.

This clone was seen only once. The gene calls are TRBV5-1 and TRBJ2-7; 12 bases are shared with TRBD2. The germline V gene has CDR1 SGHRS and CDR2 YFSETQ. The V segment lost 0 bases and the J segment 12 bases; nucleotides outside the gene matches: 13. CDR3 length equals 16 residues. The CDR3 here is CASSLGLAGESLRRYF. CDR3 nucleotide sequence: TGCGCCAGCAGCTTGGGACTAGCGGGGGAATCCCTACGACGGTACTTC.

The chain couples TRBV4-3 to TRBJ1-1; no reliable D call. Germline V gives CDR1 LGHNA, CDR2 YSLEER. Trimming took off 2 bases at V and 1 base at J, with 5 bases between the two ends. This CDR3 has 13 amino acids. This chain's CDR3 is CASSQQENTEAFF. In nucleotides, the CDR3 is TGCGCCAGCAGCCAACAGGAGAACACTGAAGCTTTCTTT.

The chain recombines TRBV12-3 or TRBV12-4 with TRBJ2-3; D is perhaps TRBD1 (5 bases). Between the trimmed V and J ends, which lost 6 bases and 4 bases, there was a span of 8 bases. This CDR3 has 12 amino acids. In nucleotides, the CDR3 is TGTGCCAGCAGCCCCAGGGCAGATACGCAGTATTTT. It codes for CASSPRADTQYF.

Turning to this clone: A junction boundary mismatches the germline segment, possibly from a read error. The chain employs TRBV27 and TRBJ2-2; D may match TRBD1 or TRBD2 (6 bases each). Looked up from germline, CDR1 is MNHEY and CDR2 is SMNVEV (reference sequence). The CDR3 length is 14 residues. The CDR3 reads CASSSGAKTGELFF. In DNA form, the CDR3 reads TGTGCCAGCAGTTCGGGGGCGAAGACCGGGGAGCTGTTTTTT.

The chain uses TRBV7-8 and TRBJ2-7; 8 nucleotides match TRBD1. Germline loops: CDR1 SGHVS, CDR2 FQNEAQ. V was pared by 1 base and J by 4 bases, with 6 bases of the junction left unmatched. This CDR3 spans 15 amino acids. The CDR3 spells CASSLVPGGAYEQYF. CDR3 nucleotide sequence: TGTGCCAGCAGCTTAGTCCCAGGGGGCGCGTACGAGCAGTACTTC.

This sequence joins TRBV27 and TRBJ1-1; 9 bases fit TRBD1. The germline CDR1 and CDR2 sequences are MNHEY and SMNVEV (reference sequence). V gave up 4 bases and J gave up 0 bases; unmatched junction bases: 9. The CDR3 is 17 residues long. For the CDR3, the DNA is TGTGCCAGCAGTTGGGTGGGGACAGGGAGAATGAACACTGAAGCTTTCTTT. Its translation: CASSWVGTGRMNTEAFF.

This clone was seen only once. CDR3: CSVVQEAYEQYF. CDR3 sequence (DNA): TGCAGCGTTGTACAGGAGGCCTACGAGCAGTACTTC. This chain connects TRBV29-1 to TRBJ2-7; D assignment may be TRBD1 or TRBD2 (5 bases each). Germline assignment: CDR1 SQVTM and CDR2 ANQGSEA. The CDR3 has 12 amino acids. V lost 4 bases and J lost 2, with 9 bases in between.